Listed below are T cell receptor beta chains from one sample, sequenced in a study of T cell changes during pregnancy in multiple sclerosis. Produced via immunoSEQ multiplex PCR; TCRdb's table is partial and in-frame only. The sample records 85,000 to 130,000 clones, about 94% being singletons. Sequencing was performed on peripheral blood, taken before pregnancy. All receptors derive from a female donor with multiple sclerosis, enrolled in a pregnancy study. The CDR3 runs from the conserved cysteine through the conserved F or W. Each record gives: clone size, V gene, CDR3 length, D gene, J gene, CDR3 protein, CDR3 DNA. A D gene is named only where the DNA matches it firmly. A clone size is listed for some rows: how often the clone was seen (once, few, many), or a class if it is expanded.

size: NA
V: TRBV5-4
length: 14
D: TRBD2
J: TRBJ2-1
CDR3: CASSSHGGENEQFF
DNA: TGTGCCAGCAGCTCCCACGGGGGGGAAAATGAGCAGTTCTTC

size: NA
V: TRBV7-2
length: 15
D: TRBD1
J: TRBJ2-7
CDR3: CASSGTGTGAYEQYF
DNA: TGTGCCAGCAGCGGTACCGGGACAGGGGCCTACGAGCAGTACTTC

size: NA
V: TRBV6-4
length: 13
D: TRBD2
J: TRBJ2-1
CDR3: CASSDSIAGEQFF
DNA: TGTGCCAGCAGTGACTCGATAGCGGGAGAGCAGTTCTTC

size: NA
V: TRBV30
length: 13
D: NA
J: TRBJ1-3
CDR3: CASNAGYGNTIYF
DNA: TGTGCCTCCAACGCAGGGTACGGAAACACCATATATTTT

size: NA
V: TRBV27
length: 15
D: TRBD1
J: TRBJ2-7
CDR3: CASSRTGTGVYEQYF
DNA: TGTGCCAGCAGTCGAACCGGGACAGGGGTATACGAGCAGTACTTC

size: NA
V: TRBV28
length: 15
D: NA
J: TRBJ2-7
CDR3: CASSPPSPVSYEQYF
DNA: TGTGCCAGCAGTCCCCCCTCCCCGGTCTCCTACGAGCAGTACTTC

size: NA
V: TRBV7-3
length: 13
D: NA
J: TRBJ1-2
CDR3: CASSLTGGDGYTF
DNA: TGTGCCAGCAGCTTAACAGGGGGGGACGGCTACACCTTC

size: few
V: TRBV10-2
length: 14
D: TRBD1
J: TRBJ2-2
CDR3: CASSPTGGTGELFF
DNA: TGCGCCAGCAGTCCAACAGGGGGAACCGGGGAGCTGTTTTTT

size: NA
V: TRBV6-5
length: 16
D: NA
J: TRBJ2-4
CDR3: CASSYTGLGAKNIQYF
DNA: TGTGCCAGCAGTTACACGGGACTTGGAGCCAAAAACATTCAGTACTTC

size: NA
V: TRBV7-2
length: 17
D: TRBD2
J: TRBJ2-1
CDR3: CASSPRTSGSSYNEQFF
DNA: TGTGCCAGCAGCCCTCGGACTAGCGGGAGCTCCTACAATGAGCAGTTCTTC

size: NA
V: TRBV7-9
length: 15
D: TRBD2
J: TRBJ2-1
CDR3: CASSETSGNYNEQFF
DNA: TGTGCCAGCAGCGAGACTAGCGGGAACTACAATGAGCAGTTCTTC

size: once
V: TRBV6-5
length: 10
D: TRBD2
J: TRBJ2-3
CDR3: CASGGGTQYF
DNA: TGTGCCAGCGGGGGGGGTACGCAGTATTTT

size: NA
V: TRBV30
length: 15
D: TRBD1
J: TRBJ1-5
CDR3: CAWSGRGQGNQPQHF
DNA: TGTGCCTGGAGCGGGAGGGGGCAGGGTAATCAGCCCCAGCATTTT

size: NA
V: TRBV18
length: 14
D: NA
J: TRBJ1-2
CDR3: CASSPGGSNYGYTF
DNA: TGTGCCAGCTCACCAGGAGGTTCTAACTATGGCTACACCTTC

size: once
V: TRBV7-2
length: 13
D: NA
J: TRBJ1-1
CDR3: CASSLFGQSEAFF
DNA: TGTGCCAGCAGCTTGTTTGGACAGTCTGAAGCTTTCTTT

size: NA
V: TRBV5-4
length: 17
D: TRBD2
J: TRBJ2-2
CDR3: CASSRTSGSRNTGELFF
DNA: TGTGCCAGCAGTCGGACTAGCGGGAGTCGGAACACCGGGGAGCTGTTTTTT

size: NA
V: TRBV5-5
length: 14
D: TRBD2
J: TRBJ2-7
CDR3: CASSAGLAAYEQYF
DNA: TGTGCCAGCAGCGCCGGACTAGCGGCCTACGAGCAGTACTTC

size: NA
V: TRBV25-1
length: 16
D: NA
J: TRBJ1-1
CDR3: CASSELGRGGRSEAFF
DNA: TGTGCCAGCAGTGAATTGGGACGGGGGGGGAGGTCTGAAGCTTTCTTT

size: NA
V: TRBV5-4
length: 13
D: NA
J: TRBJ1-1
CDR3: CASSVPGNTEAFF
DNA: TGTGCCAGCAGCGTCCCGGGGAACACTGAAGCTTTCTTT

size: NA
V: TRBV9
length: 13
D: TRBD1
J: TRBJ2-5
CDR3: CASSATGAETQYF
DNA: TGTGCCAGCAGCGCGACAGGGGCAGAGACCCAGTACTTC

size: NA
V: TRBV19
length: 17
D: TRBD1
J: TRBJ2-3
CDR3: CASSNRDRVWGTDTQYF
DNA: TGTGCCAGTAGTAATAGGGACAGGGTTTGGGGCACAGATACGCAGTATTTT

size: NA
V: TRBV7-9
length: 15
D: NA
J: TRBJ2-1
CDR3: CASSPYAGLYNEQFF
DNA: TGTGCCAGCAGCCCGTATGCGGGACTTTACAATGAGCAGTTCTTC

size: NA
V: TRBV18
length: 16
D: NA
J: TRBJ1-5
CDR3: CASSPQGVYSNQPQHF
DNA: TGTGCCAGCTCACCACAGGGGGTTTATAGCAATCAGCCCCAGCATTTT

size: NA
V: TRBV30
length: 13
D: NA
J: TRBJ2-2
CDR3: CAWSIGRTGELFF
DNA: TGTGCCTGGTCTATCGGTCGCACCGGGGAGCTGTTTTTT

size: once
V: TRBV2
length: 12
D: NA
J: TRBJ2-5
CDR3: CATRGDEETQYF
DNA: TGTGCCACCAGGGGAGATGAAGAGACCCAGTACTTC

size: NA
V: TRBV28
length: 11
D: NA
J: TRBJ1-1
CDR3: CASSSGTEAFF
DNA: TGTGCCAGCAGCTCGGGCACTGAAGCTTTCTTT

size: NA
V: TRBV13
length: 15
D: TRBD2
J: TRBJ2-5
CDR3: CASSLGLAHQETQYF
DNA: TGTGCCAGCAGCTTGGGACTAGCGCACCAAGAGACCCAGTACTTC

size: NA
V: TRBV30
length: 12
D: NA
J: TRBJ1-2
CDR3: CAWRPQAYGYTF
DNA: TGTGCCTGGAGGCCGCAGGCTTATGGCTACACCTTC

size: NA
V: TRBV28
length: 14
D: NA
J: TRBJ1-2
CDR3: CASSFGGSVYGYTF
DNA: TGTGCCAGCAGTTTTGGGGGCTCGGTCTATGGCTACACCTTC

size: NA
V: TRBV27
length: 13
D: TRBD1
J: TRBJ1-1
CDR3: CASSPPTGGKAFF
DNA: TGTGCCAGCAGTCCCCCGACAGGGGGCAAAGCTTTCTTT

size: NA
V: TRBV28
length: 14
D: NA
J: TRBJ2-7
CDR3: CASSLRGGPAEQYF
DNA: TGTGCCAGCAGTTTGAGGGGGGGTCCGGCCGAGCAGTACTTC

size: NA
V: TRBV6-5
length: 16
D: TRBD1
J: TRBJ2-6
CDR3: CASSSGTASGANVLTF
DNA: TGTGCCAGCAGTTCCGGGACAGCCTCTGGGGCCAACGTCCTGACTTTC

size: NA
V: TRBV6-5
length: 15
D: NA
J: TRBJ2-5
CDR3: CASSYTAGFQETQYF
DNA: TGTGCCAGCAGTTACACCGCAGGGTTCCAAGAGACCCAGTACTTC

size: NA
V: TRBV28
length: 15
D: TRBD1
J: TRBJ1-3
CDR3: CASSITGGAGNTIYF
DNA: TGTGCCAGCAGTATCACAGGGGGCGCTGGAAACACCATATATTTT

size: NA
V: TRBV7-9
length: 17
D: NA
J: TRBJ2-7
CDR3: CASSLRPHPASDYEQYF
DNA: TGTGCCAGCAGCTTGCGGCCCCACCCGGCCTCTGACTACGAGCAGTACTTC

size: once
V: TRBV5-4
length: 18
D: TRBD2
J: TRBJ2-3
CDR3: CASSLPGTSPKSTDTQYF
DNA: TGTGCCAGCAGCTTGCCCGGGACTAGCCCTAAGAGCACAGATACGCAGTATTTT

size: NA
V: TRBV27
length: 16
D: TRBD2
J: TRBJ2-7
CDR3: CASSWGTGGSSYEQYF
DNA: TGTGCCAGCAGTTGGGGTACGGGCGGGAGTTCTTACGAGCAGTACTTC

size: NA
V: TRBV10-3
length: 14
D: TRBD1
J: TRBJ1-2
CDR3: CAISGDRGGYGYTF
DNA: TGTGCCATCAGTGGGGACAGGGGAGGATATGGCTACACCTTC

size: NA
V: TRBV11-2
length: 14
D: TRBD1
J: TRBJ2-7
CDR3: CASSLQGAPYEQYF
DNA: TGTGCCAGCAGCTTACAGGGGGCCCCATACGAGCAGTACTTC

size: few
V: TRBV4-1
length: 14
D: NA
J: TRBJ1-1
CDR3: CASSQDMGAPGAFF
DNA: TGCGCCAGCAGCCAAGATATGGGGGCGCCGGGGGCTTTCTTT

size: NA
V: TRBV9
length: 13
D: TRBD1
J: TRBJ1-2
CDR3: CASSDGTGWGYTF
DNA: TGTGCCAGCAGTGATGGGACAGGGTGGGGCTACACCTTC

size: once
V: TRBV28
length: 12
D: TRBD1
J: TRBJ1-2
CDR3: CATNQGVNGYTF
DNA: TGTGCTACTAACCAGGGGGTAAATGGCTACACCTTC

size: NA
V: TRBV5-1
length: 18
D: TRBD2
J: TRBJ2-1
CDR3: CASSLSETWGGSHNEQFF
DNA: TGCGCCAGCAGCTTGTCAGAAACGTGGGGAGGGAGCCACAATGAGCAGTTCTTC

size: NA
V: TRBV7-3
length: 15
D: TRBD1
J: TRBJ2-3
CDR3: CASSSGQGGTDTQYF
DNA: TGTGCCAGCAGCTCGGGACAGGGTGGCACAGATACGCAGTATTTT

size: NA
V: TRBV7-3
length: 13
D: TRBD1
J: TRBJ2-7
CDR3: CASSRDRVNEQYF
DNA: TGTGCCAGCAGCCGGGACAGGGTCAACGAGCAGTACTTC

size: NA
V: TRBV7-3
length: 15
D: TRBD1
J: TRBJ2-3
CDR3: CASSFGQGLADTQYF
DNA: TGTGCCAGCAGCTTCGGACAGGGGTTGGCAGATACGCAGTATTTT

size: once
V: TRBV27
length: 15
D: NA
J: TRBJ2-5
CDR3: CASNPTAGLVETQYF
DNA: TGTGCCAGCAATCCGACGGCAGGGTTAGTGGAGACCCAGTACTTC

size: once
V: TRBV6-5
length: 13
D: NA
J: TRBJ1-1
CDR3: CASRQDLGTEAFF
DNA: TGTGCCAGCAGACAAGACTTGGGCACTGAAGCTTTCTTT